The entry that follows covers one TCR beta chain sequence. What it binds is unknown. CDR1 is SGHDN, CDR2 FVKESK, per germline. With 4 bases clipped from V and 8 bases from J, the junction kept 7 bases outside the gene matches. The CDR3 covers 13 residues. Thawed PBMCs were rested overnight at 37°C with approximately 190 IU/ml IL-2 before regulatory T cell sorting. The source of the sample is a study of Tregs in tolerant kidney transplant recipients. Whole-study findings and limits: Biological reproducibility was not directly addressed, but technical replication error appeared minimal. Donor-specific Treg expansion exceeded global Treg expansion in tolerant patients, suggesting antigen drive. Nucleotide sequences could not be compared across some patients' samples due to primer changes.

The assay was immunoSEQ multiplex PCR, and TCRdb's table has in-frame clones only and misses some. Of around 63,000 clones in the sample, roughly 85% were seen once. Here the sequenced sample was Tregs from blood, taken before the transplant. The V and J genes are TRBV14 and TRBJ1-2, with 7 nucleotides matching TRBD1. The clonotype was recovered from a human donor who received a combined kidney and bone marrow transplant. CDR3 in DNA: TGTGCCAGCAGCCCGACAGGGCCGGCGGGCTACACCTTC. Translation: CASSPTGPAGYTF.